This T cell receptor beta chain comes out of a study of a mutant IDH1 vaccine in newly diagnosed glioma. Across the whole study: An approximately 62% male, around 40% female split and a mean age of roughly 37 years characterized treated patients. It was radiotherapy, temozolomide, or both that patients received previously, with most receiving both.

Time point defined: week 47, end of study. Each dose of the vaccine consisted of 300 ug of mutant IDH1 20-mer peptide, with topical imiquimod. In regard to this clone: Its antigen is not identified.

Libraries were prepared by immunoSEQ multiplex PCR; TCRdb keeps only in-frame clonotypes and omits some of them. This table has over 30,000 clones, around nine tenths appearing once. Here the sequenced sample was PBMCs, taken from a glioma patient whose treatment included an IDH1 peptide vaccine. The sequence was obtained from a young woman with glioma.

The CDR3: CASGLVGLEAFF. The CDR3 region has the DNA TGTGCTAGTGGTTTGGTAGGCTTAGAAGCTTTCTTT. The gene calls are TRBV12-5 and TRBJ1-1; no definite D call. Trimming took off 0 bases at V and 8 bases at J, with 7 bases between the two ends. The CDR3 is made up of 12 amino acids. Germline assignment: CDR1 LGHNT and CDR2 FRNRAP.